These 32 T cell receptor beta chains were sequenced from one sample in a study of T cell changes during pregnancy in multiple sclerosis. Only in-frame clones appear in the TCRdb table, and some are missing; sequencing was by immunoSEQ multiplex PCR. The table lists 50,000 to 55,000 clones, 80% to 95% of them singletons. Sequences were derived from CD4+ T cells from peripheral blood mononuclear cells, sampled after pregnancy. The receptors derive from a female donor with multiple sclerosis, enrolled in a pregnancy study.

The table lists this clone with a few counts. The V gene is TRBV25-1, the J gene TRBJ2-3; D not resolved. Trimming removed 0 bases from V and 4 bases from J, with 11 bases in between. Germline V CDR1 and CDR2: MGHDK, SYGVNS. The CDR3 spans 15 residues. The DNA for the CDR3 is TGTGCCAGCAGTGAATACAACAGAAAGCCAGATACGCAGTATTTT. Amino acids: CASSEYNRKPDTQYF.

CDR3 sequence: CASSGGVAGVSEQYF. DNA for the CDR3: TGTGCCAGCAGCGGGGGGGTAGCGGGAGTATCCGAGCAGTACTTC. The chain has TRBV7-2 and TRBJ2-7, with 9 bases matching TRBD2. Germline CDR1 and CDR2: SGHTA and FQGNSA. CDR3 length: 15 residues. The V and J ends lost 5 bases and 6 bases, in that order; junction bases with no gene match: 11. Supplemented by reference TRBV7-2 and TRBJ2-7, the full variable domain reads GAGVSQSPSNKVTEKGKDVELRCDPISGHTALYWYRQSLGQGLEFLIYFQGNSAPDKSGLPSDRFSAERTGGSVSTLTIQRTQQEDSAVYLCASSGGVAGVSEQYFGPGTRLTVT.

This rearrangement joins TRBV18 to TRBJ1-2; D not resolved. Trimming pared 1 base from V and 8 bases from J, leaving 11 bases between. Per germline, CDR1 KGHSH and CDR2 LQKENI. The length of the CDR3 is 13 residues. In DNA, the CDR3 is TGTGCCAGCTCACCACGGCAGGCCATGGGCTACACCTTC. It yields the protein CASSPRQAMGYTF.

On this clone: Germline is not matched at one junction end, which may reflect a read error. The rearrangement uses TRBV6-5 and TRBJ2-5, with a weak D call TRBD2 (5 bases). CDR3 size: 15 residues. Germline CDR1 reads MNHEY; CDR2 reads SVGAGI. The CDR3 loop is CASSLALASRESQYF. CDR3 in DNA: TGTGCCAGCAGTTTGGCGTTGGCTAGCCGAGAGAGCCAGTACTTC.

The chain combines TRBV21-1 with TRBJ2-7; the table's D call of TRBD2 was not tested on the DNA. TRBV21-1 is classified as a pseudogene. CDR3 size: 17 residues. The CDR3 DNA follows: TGTGCCAGCAGCCTCCGAGCTTGGCGGGCGATGATCTACGAGCAGTACTTC. Translated: CASSLRAWRAMIYEQYF.

The gene calls are TRBV5-1 and TRBJ2-1, with 9 positions matching TRBD2. After removal of 4 bases from V and 5 bases from J, the junction contained 7 bases not matched to a gene. Germline V lookup: CDR1 SGHRS, CDR2 YFSETQ. The CDR3 runs to 15 residues. This chain's CDR3 is CASSLSGSPHNEQFF. As DNA, the CDR3 is TGCGCCAGCAGCCTTAGCGGGAGTCCCCACAATGAGCAGTTCTTC. Variable domain in full (rest from reference TRBV5-1 and TRBJ2-1): KAGVTQTPRYLIKTRGQQVTLSCSPISGHRSVSWYQQTPGQGLQFLFEYFSETQRNKGNFPGRFSGRQFSNSRSEMNVSTLELGDSALYLCASSLSGSPHNEQFFGPGTRLTVL.

Comments on this clone: A junction boundary mismatches the germline segment, possibly from a read error. The J gene is TRBJ2-1, the V gene TRBV18, with 11 bases fitting TRBD2. The CDR3 sequence is 14 residues long. Germline V lookup: CDR1 KGHSH, CDR2 LQKENI. DNA for the CDR3: TGTGCCAGCTCACCGGGACTAGCGGCCGACCCCAATCTCTTC. Protein sequence: CASSPGLAADPNLF.

The chain has TRBV10-3 and TRBJ1-3; TRBD1 aligns across 7 bases. This CDR3 is built from 15 residues. V dropped 3 bases and J dropped 2; count of bases not matched to a gene: 4. Looked up from germline, CDR1 is ENHRY and CDR2 is SYGVKD. CDR3: CAISELQGPGNTIYF. CDR3 in DNA: TGTGCCATCAGTGAACTACAGGGGCCTGGAAACACCATATATTTT.

The V and J genes are TRBV15 and TRBJ1-4; weak D call: TRBD1 (5 bases). Germline CDR1 is LNHNV and CDR2 is YYDKDF (reference sequence). This CDR3 has 15 residues. V lost 0 bases to trimming and J lost 5 bases, with 10 bases between them. The CDR3 region is CATSRDLGGNEKLFF. CDR3 sequence (DNA): TGTGCCACCAGCAGAGATCTGGGGGGGAATGAAAAACTGTTTTTT. Full variable domain (rest looked up from reference TRBV15 and TRBJ1-4): DAMVIQNPRYQVTQFGKPVTLSCSQTLNHNVMYWYQQKSSQAPKLLFHYYDKDFNNEADTPDNFQSRRPNTSFCFLDIRSPGLGDTAMYLCATSRDLGGNEKLFFGSGTQLSVL.

The rearrangement joins TRBV5-1 to TRBJ2-7; 7 bases are shared with TRBD1. This CDR3 contains 15 residues. The J segment lost 2 bases and the V segment lost 4 bases, leaving 9 bases of the junction unmatched. Germline V gives CDR1 SGHRS, CDR2 YFSETQ. The CDR3 sequence: CASSTGDRVPYEQYF. DNA of the CDR3: TGCGCCAGCAGCACCGGTGACAGGGTCCCCTACGAGCAGTACTTC.

This clone was recorded once. The chain combines TRBV2 with TRBJ1-5; no firm D call. Germline CDR1 SNHLY, CDR2 FYNNEI. The CDR3 has 14 amino acids. The V end was cut by 3 bases, the J end by 4 bases, with 10 bases between. As DNA, the CDR3 is TGTGCCAGCAGTGACAACAGCCTTAATCAGCCCCAGCATTTT. Protein product: CASSDNSLNQPQHF.

This sequence joins TRBV5-4 and TRBJ1-1; 7 bases align to TRBD1. Germline V lookup: CDR1 SGHNT, CDR2 YYREEE (reference sequence). This CDR3 is built from 15 residues. Unmatched junction bases numbered 7, after V lost 0 bases and J lost 5 bases. CDR3 in amino acids: CASSLDRGRRTEAFF. The CDR3 DNA sequence: TGTGCCAGCAGCTTGGACAGGGGACGAAGGACTGAAGCTTTCTTT.

V is TRBV10-3 and J is TRBJ2-1; D gene uncertain. V shed 7 bases and J shed 6 bases, with 10 bases lying between them. Germline V gene sequence: CDR1 ENHRY, CDR2 SYGVKD. CDR3 length: 12 residues. DNA of the CDR3: TGTGCCATCAATGCAGGCTTCAATGAGCAGTTCTTC. Translated, it gives CAINAGFNEQFF.

The CDR3 nucleotides are TGTGCCTTACTAACCGGGGACAGAGAAAAACTGTTTTTT. It yields the protein CALLTGDREKLFF. The chain links TRBV19 to TRBJ1-4; TRBD1 aligns across 7 bases. The CDR3 has 13 residues. Germline values: CDR1 LNHDA, CDR2 SQIVND (reference sequence). The V and J ends lost 11 bases and 8 bases, in that order; junction bases with no gene match: 11.

V gene TRBV5-1 combines with J gene TRBJ2-5; 10 bases align to TRBD2. CDR1 is SGHRS and CDR2 is YFSETQ in the germline V gene. The CDR3 is 14 amino acids. V was clipped by 1 base and J by 3 bases; unmatched bases: 0. The CDR3, as DNA: TGCGCCAGCAGCTTGCTAGCGGGAGAAGAGACCCAGTACTTC. It encodes CASSLLAGEETQYF.

The chain combines TRBV5-4 with TRBJ2-7; perhaps TRBD1 as D (5 bases). The CDR3 spans 10 residues. CDR1 and CDR2 from the germline V gene are SGHNT and YYREEE (reference sequence). Trimming stripped 5 bases from V and 9 bases from J, with 9 bases between. CDR3 bases: TGTGCCAGCAGGGGGCCGGGGCAGTACTTC. It yields the protein CASRGPGQYF.

The gene calls are TRBV7-2 and TRBJ2-7; 7 bases agree with TRBD2. Germline CDR1 reads SGHTA; CDR2 reads FQGNSA. This CDR3 comprises 14 residues. Trimming removed 5 bases from V and 1 base from J; junction bases left unmatched: 5. The DNA for the CDR3 is TGTGCCAGCAGCACCTACGGGAGGTCCTACGAGCAGTACTTC. Translating it yields CASSTYGRSYEQYF.

The rearrangement uses TRBV7-9 and TRBJ2-2; D ambiguous. The CDR3 extends over 11 amino acids. Germline CDR1 is SEHNR and CDR2 is FQNEAQ (reference sequence). The germline V and J ends were trimmed by 5 bases and 11 bases, with 9 bases remaining between them. CDR3 bases: TGTGCCAGCAGCCCCGCGTTTGAGCTGTTTTTT. It specifies CASSPAFELFF.

The chain uses TRBV5-1 and TRBJ2-1; 9 bases are a match to TRBD2. The V segment lost 3 bases and the J segment 6 bases; nucleotides outside the gene matches: 7. The CDR3 contains 15 residues. CDR1 SGHRS and CDR2 YFSETQ come from the germline V gene. As DNA, the CDR3 is TGCGCCAGCAGCTCCTTTAGCGGGAGTGGCAATGAGCAGTTCTTC. Translated, it gives CASSSFSGSGNEQFF.

The V call is TRBV19, the J call TRBJ2-2; 9 bases line up with TRBD1. The CDR3 is made up of 13 amino acids. Germline CDR1 and CDR2: LNHDA and SQIVND (reference sequence). Germline trimming cut 11 bases from V and 7 bases from J; bases unmatched to any gene: 8. The CDR3 loop is CAGRTGVGGELFF. Here the CDR3 DNA reads TGTGCCGGCAGGACAGGGGTTGGCGGGGAGCTGTTTTTT.

The rearrangement joins TRBV19 to TRBJ1-1, with 8 bases identical to TRBD1. V lost 0 bases to trimming and J lost 5 bases; unmatched junction nucleotides: 8. CDR3 length: 16 amino acids. In germline, CDR1 is LNHDA, CDR2 SQIVND (reference sequence). The CDR3 bases are TGTGCCAGTAGTATAGATGGGACAGGTCCGAGGACTGAAGCTTTCTTT. Its protein is CASSIDGTGPRTEAFF. Full variable domain (rest looked up from reference TRBV19 and TRBJ1-1): DGGITQSPKYLFRKEGQNVTLSCEQNLNHDAMYWYRQDPGQGLRLIYYSQIVNDFQKGDIAEGYSVSREKKESFPLTVTSAQKNPTAFYLCASSIDGTGPRTEAFFGQGTRLTVV.

This clone was seen more than once but under ten times. V gene TRBV7-8 combines with J gene TRBJ1-2, with 7 bases that match TRBD1. The germline V gene encodes CDR1 SGHVS and CDR2 FQNEAQ. V shed 4 bases, J shed 8 bases, and the junction held 13 bases outside the gene matches. The CDR3 loop spans 15 amino acids. This CDR3 is CASSSGPRGTLGYTF. The CDR3 nucleotides are TGTGCCAGCAGCTCTGGGCCCAGGGGGACTCTCGGCTACACCTTC.

DNA of the CDR3: TGTGCCAGCAGTTTCGCGGATACGCAGTATTTT. Its translation is CASSFADTQYF. This chain uses TRBV6-4 with TRBJ2-3; no firm D call. From germline, CDR1 is MRHNA and CDR2 SNTAGT. V gave up 5 bases and J gave up 6 bases, with 6 bases separating them. There are 11 residues in the CDR3.

This rearrangement joins TRBV5-8 to TRBJ1-2; maybe TRBD1 (6 bases). The CDR3 runs to 12 residues. Germline values: CDR1 SGHTS, CDR2 YDEGEE. Trimming shortened V by 4 bases and J by 8 bases, and 12 bases separated the two germline ends. In DNA, the CDR3 is TGTGCCAGCAGCGTAACAGGGTACGGCTACACCTTC. Translation gives CASSVTGYGYTF.

This clone was counted a single time. This sequence joins TRBV6-1 and TRBJ2-7; D ambiguous. CDR3 length equals 14 residues. Germline V gene lookup returns CDR1 MNHNS and CDR2 SASEGT. The V end was cut by 7 bases, the J end by 0 bases, with 13 bases between. The CDR3 region has the DNA TGTGCCAGCAAAACAGACATTTACTCCTACGAGCAGTACTTC. As protein: CASKTDIYSYEQYF.

V gene TRBV18 combines with J gene TRBJ2-7; D gene unclear. Trimming left V 1 base short and J 0 bases short, with 10 bases between. The length of the CDR3 is 15 residues. The V gene's germline CDR1 is KGHSH and CDR2 LQKENI. The CDR3 reads CASSPLKFSSYEQYF. The CDR3, as DNA: TGTGCCAGCTCACCACTCAAGTTTAGCTCCTACGAGCAGTACTTC. Filled out from reference TRBV18 and TRBJ2-7, the complete variable domain reads NAGVMQNPRHLVRRRGQEARLRCSPMKGHSHVYWYRQLPEEGLKFMVYLQKENIIDESGMPKERFSAEFPKEGPSILRIQQVVRGDSAAYFCASSPLKFSSYEQYFGPGTRLTVT.

The V and J genes are TRBV28 and TRBJ2-7, with 7 positions matching TRBD1. Trimming cost V 6 bases and J 4 bases; bases outside gene matches: 12. This CDR3 comprises 15 residues. Per the germline V gene, CDR1 is MDHEN and CDR2 is SYDVKM. The CDR3 nucleotides read TGTGCCAGCAGCAGCCGACAGGGATTGGTGTACGAGCAGTACTTC. It specifies CASSSRQGLVYEQYF.

Only one count was recorded for this clone. The chain joins TRBV5-4 to TRBJ2-6; D perhaps matches TRBD1 (5 bases). Between the trimmed V and J ends, which lost 2 bases and 0 bases, there was a span of 9 bases. This CDR3 is 16 amino acids long. Germline CDR1 is SGHNT and CDR2 is YYREEE (reference sequence). The CDR3, as DNA: TGTGCCAGCAGCTTCGGACAACCCTCTGGGGCCAACGTCCTGACTTTC. This translates into CASSFGQPSGANVLTF.

In its sample, this clone was seen once. The chain carries TRBV28 and TRBJ1-4; D call uncertain. Germline lookup yields CDR1 MDHEN and CDR2 SYDVKM. Trimming took off 6 bases at V and 8 bases at J, with 16 bases between the two ends. The CDR3 consists of 14 residues. The CDR3 loop reads CASSRPNTGEKLFF. In DNA form, the CDR3 reads TGTGCCAGCAGCCGTCCCAATACGGGGGAAAAACTGTTTTTT.

The genes are TRBV6-1 and TRBJ2-3; tentative D call: TRBD2 (6 bases). Trimming removed 5 bases at V and 0 bases at J, with 12 bases between. This CDR3 is built from 15 residues. The germline gives CDR1 MNHNS, CDR2 SASEGT. The CDR3 nucleotides read TGTGCCAGCAGTAAGACTAGTACTAGCACAGATACGCAGTATTTT. Protein: CASSKTSTSTDTQYF.

The chain couples TRBV7-9 to TRBJ2-5; D uncertain. The length of the CDR3 is 11 residues. Germline lookup yields CDR1 SEHNR and CDR2 FQNEAQ (reference sequence). Trimming left V 5 bases short and J 5 bases short, with 6 bases between. For the CDR3, the DNA is TGTGCCAGCAGCCCCCCGGAGACCCAGTACTTC. Translating gives CASSPPETQYF.

This chain connects TRBV19 to TRBJ2-2; a possible D gene is TRBD1 (5 bases). Trimming removed 7 bases at V and 2 bases at J, with 17 bases between. Germline V gives CDR1 LNHDA, CDR2 SQIVND (reference sequence). This CDR3 is built from 16 residues. DNA for the CDR3: TGTGCCAGTACCCTCTCAGGGCAGACCAACACCGGGGAGCTGTTTTTT. Translation gives CASTLSGQTNTGELFF.